The TCR beta chain described here comes from a study of Graves' ophthalmopathy and Graves' hyperthyroidism. Trimming removed 2 bases at V and 5 bases at J, with 12 bases between. This CDR3 spans 14 amino acids. Germline assignment: CDR1 MNHNY and CDR2 SVGAGI (reference sequence). This clonotype was detected only a few times. Its antigen is not known. Study-wide results and caveats: Predictions made by the model for ophthalmopathy progression reached 70.59% sensitivity and around 72% specificity.

Other autoimmune diseases, uncontrolled infections, pregnancy or lactation ruled patients out of participation. The sequenced template was RNA, covering the TCR beta CDR3 region. HTBI-primed first-round RT-PCR preceded second-round multiplex PCR. TCRdb reanalysed the multiplex PCR reads using MiXCR and keeps one entry per CDR3 protein. The sample holds roughly 1.1 million distinct CDR3 sequences; roughly two fifths are singletons and the top ten take 11%. Input material: peripheral blood or thyroid tissue (not recorded which). This receptor was obtained from an adult man with Graves' hyperthyroidism. The chain couples TRBV6-6 to TRBJ1-2; no firm D call. The CDR3 loop is CASSYSPDTYGYTF. The CDR3 DNA is TGTGCCAGCAGTTACAGTCCGGATACGTATGGCTACACCTTC.